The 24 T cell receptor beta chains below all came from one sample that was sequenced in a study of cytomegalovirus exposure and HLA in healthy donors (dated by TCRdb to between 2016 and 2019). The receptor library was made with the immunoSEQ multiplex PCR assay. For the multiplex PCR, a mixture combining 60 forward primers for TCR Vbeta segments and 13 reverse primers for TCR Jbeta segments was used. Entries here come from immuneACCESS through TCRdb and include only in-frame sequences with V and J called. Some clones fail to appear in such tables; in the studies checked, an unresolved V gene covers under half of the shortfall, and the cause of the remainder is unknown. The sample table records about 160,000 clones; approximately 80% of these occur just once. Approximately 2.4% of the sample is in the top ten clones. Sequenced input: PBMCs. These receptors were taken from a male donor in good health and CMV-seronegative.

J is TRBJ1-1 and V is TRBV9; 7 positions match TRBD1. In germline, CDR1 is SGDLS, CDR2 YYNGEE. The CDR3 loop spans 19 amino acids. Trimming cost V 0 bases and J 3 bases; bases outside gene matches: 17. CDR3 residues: CASSVEPGGRDRIYTEAFF. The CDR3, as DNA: TGTGCCAGCAGCGTAGAACCCGGAGGCCGGGACAGAATTTACACTGAAGCTTTCTTT.

The CDR3: CASSLDGQADNQPQHF. The CDR3 coding sequence is TGTGCCAGCAGCTTAGACGGACAGGCCGACAATCAGCCCCAGCATTTT. J is TRBJ1-5 and V is TRBV7-2, with TRBD1 matching 7 bases. J was trimmed by 3 bases and V by 1 base; bases with no gene match: 6. Germline values: CDR1 SGHTA, CDR2 FQGNSA. The CDR3 spans 16 residues.

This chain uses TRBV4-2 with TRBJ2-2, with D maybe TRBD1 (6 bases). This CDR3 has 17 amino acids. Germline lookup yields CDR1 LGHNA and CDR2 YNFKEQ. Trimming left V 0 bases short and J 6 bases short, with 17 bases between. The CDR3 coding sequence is TGTGCCAGCAGCCAAGATCCAACAGGGTCTTTGTCCGGGGAGCTGTTTTTT. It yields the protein CASSQDPTGSLSGELFF.

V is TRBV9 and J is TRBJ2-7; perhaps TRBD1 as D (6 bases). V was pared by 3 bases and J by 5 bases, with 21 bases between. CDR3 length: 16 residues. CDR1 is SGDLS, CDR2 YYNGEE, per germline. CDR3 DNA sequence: TGTGCCAGCAGCGCCCAACAAAAAGGCCAGGGGAACGAGCAGTACTTC. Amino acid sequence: CASSAQQKGQGNEQYF.

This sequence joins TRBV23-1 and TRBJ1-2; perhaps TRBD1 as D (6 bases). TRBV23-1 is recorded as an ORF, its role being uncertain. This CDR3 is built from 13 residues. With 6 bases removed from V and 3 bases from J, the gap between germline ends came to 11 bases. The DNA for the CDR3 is TGCGCCAGCAGCTTCACAGGGTACTATGGCTACACCTTC. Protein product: CASSFTGYYGYTF.

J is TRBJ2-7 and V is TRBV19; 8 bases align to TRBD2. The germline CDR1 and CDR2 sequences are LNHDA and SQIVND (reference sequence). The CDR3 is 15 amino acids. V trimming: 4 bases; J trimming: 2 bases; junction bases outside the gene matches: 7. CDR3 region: CASSTREGSPYEQYF. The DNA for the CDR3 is TGTGCCAGTAGTACCCGGGAGGGAAGTCCCTACGAGCAGTACTTC.

The CDR3 sequence is CASSAGTRRTDTQYF. The CDR3 DNA reads TGCGCCAGCAGCGCCGGGACTAGACGCACAGATACGCAGTATTTT. The chain joins TRBV5-1 to TRBJ2-3; 8 bases align to TRBD2. V lost 4 bases to trimming and J lost 1 base; unmatched junction nucleotides: 5. This CDR3 comprises 15 residues. Germline CDR1 SGHRS, CDR2 YFSETQ.

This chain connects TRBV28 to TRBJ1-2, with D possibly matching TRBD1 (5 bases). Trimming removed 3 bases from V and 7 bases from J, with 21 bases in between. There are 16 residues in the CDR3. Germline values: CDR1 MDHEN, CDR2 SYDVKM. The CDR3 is CASSFLSGKSTPGYTF. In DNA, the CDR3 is TGTGCCAGCAGTTTTCTCTCAGGGAAGTCAACTCCTGGCTACACCTTC.

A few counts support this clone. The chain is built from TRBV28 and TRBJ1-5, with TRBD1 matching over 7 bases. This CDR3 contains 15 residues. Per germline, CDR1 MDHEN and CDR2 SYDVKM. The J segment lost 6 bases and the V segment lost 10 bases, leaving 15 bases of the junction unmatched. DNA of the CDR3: TGTGCCACCTTCTCGACAGGGTTCGTTAGTCAGCCCCAGCATTTT. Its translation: CATFSTGFVSQPQHF.

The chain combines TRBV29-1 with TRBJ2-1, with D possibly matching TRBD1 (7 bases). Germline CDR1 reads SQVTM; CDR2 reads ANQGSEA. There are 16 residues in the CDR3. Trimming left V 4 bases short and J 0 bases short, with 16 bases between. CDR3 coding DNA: TGCAGCGTTGTACCACAGGGGAGGAGCTCCTACAATGAGCAGTTCTTC. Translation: CSVVPQGRSSYNEQFF.

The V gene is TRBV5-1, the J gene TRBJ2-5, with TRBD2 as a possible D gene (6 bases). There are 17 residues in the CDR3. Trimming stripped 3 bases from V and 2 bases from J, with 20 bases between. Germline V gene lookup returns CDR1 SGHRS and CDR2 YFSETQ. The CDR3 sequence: CASSSDVSAGRQETQYF. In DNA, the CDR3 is TGCGCCAGCAGCTCGGACGTAAGTGCGGGAAGACAAGAGACCCAGTACTTC.

The CDR3 DNA is TGTGCCAGCAGCCAAGATCGCCGACCGGGTGGCTACACCTTC. Translating it yields CASSQDRRPGGYTF. V usage is TRBV14 and J usage is TRBJ1-2, with unresolved D. This CDR3 has 14 residues. Trimming shortened V by 0 bases and J by 7 bases, and 12 bases separated the two germline ends. Germline CDR1 and CDR2: SGHDN and FVKESK.

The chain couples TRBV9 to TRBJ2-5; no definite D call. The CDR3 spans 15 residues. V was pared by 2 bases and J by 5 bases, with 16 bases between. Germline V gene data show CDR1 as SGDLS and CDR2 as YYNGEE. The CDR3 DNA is TGTGCCAGCAGCGTCTCTGGCAGATCATCGGAGACCCAGTACTTC. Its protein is CASSVSGRSSETQYF. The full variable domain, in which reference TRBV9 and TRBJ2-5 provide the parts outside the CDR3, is DSGVTQTPKHLITATGQRVTLRCSPRSGDLSVYWYQQSLDQGLQFLIQYYNGEERAKGNILERFSAQQFPDLHSELNLSSLELGDSALYFCASSVSGRSSETQYFGPGTRLLVL.

The CDR3 nucleotides read TGTGCCAGCAGTTATCGGGGTCCCCACGAGCAGTACTTC. It yields the protein CASSYRGPHEQYF. The V call is TRBV6-6, the J call TRBJ2-7; D perhaps matches TRBD2 (5 bases). Per germline, CDR1 MNHNY and CDR2 SVGAGI (reference sequence). V gave up 3 bases and J gave up 5 bases, with 11 bases separating them. CDR3 length: 13 residues.

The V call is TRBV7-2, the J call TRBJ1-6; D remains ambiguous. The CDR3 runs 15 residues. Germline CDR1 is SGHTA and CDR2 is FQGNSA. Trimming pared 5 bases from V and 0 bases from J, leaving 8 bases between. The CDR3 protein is CASSPQSSYNSPLHF. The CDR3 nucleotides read TGTGCCAGCAGCCCACAGAGCTCCTATAATTCACCCCTCCACTTT.

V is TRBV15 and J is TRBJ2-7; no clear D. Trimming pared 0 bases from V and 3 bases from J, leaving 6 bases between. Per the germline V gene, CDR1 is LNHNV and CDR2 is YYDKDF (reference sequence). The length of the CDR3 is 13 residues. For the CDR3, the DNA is TGTGCCACCAGCAGAGAAACCGGCTACGAGCAGTACTTC. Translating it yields CATSRETGYEQYF.

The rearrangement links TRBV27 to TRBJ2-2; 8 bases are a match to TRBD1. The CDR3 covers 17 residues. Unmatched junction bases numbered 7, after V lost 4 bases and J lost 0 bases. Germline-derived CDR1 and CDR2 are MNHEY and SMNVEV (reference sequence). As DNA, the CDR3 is TGTGCCAGCAGTTCAACAGGGGGTATATCGAACACCGGGGAGCTGTTTTTT. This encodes CASSSTGGISNTGELFF.

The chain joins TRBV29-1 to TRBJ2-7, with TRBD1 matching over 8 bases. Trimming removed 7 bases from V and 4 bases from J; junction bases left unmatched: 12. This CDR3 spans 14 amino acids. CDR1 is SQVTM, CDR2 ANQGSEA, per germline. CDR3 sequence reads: CSAVDREAFYEQYF. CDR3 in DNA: TGCAGCGCCGTGGACAGGGAGGCCTTTTACGAGCAGTACTTC.

In nucleotides, the CDR3 is TGTGCCAGCAGTTTAAGGGGAAAACTGTTTTTT. Protein: CASSLRGKLFF. V and J are TRBV27 and TRBJ1-4; TRBD1 is a possible D gene (5 bases). The V gene's germline CDR1 is MNHEY and CDR2 SMNVEV (reference sequence). The CDR3 covers 11 residues. V was shortened by 2 bases and J by 10 bases, with 5 bases between the two germline ends.

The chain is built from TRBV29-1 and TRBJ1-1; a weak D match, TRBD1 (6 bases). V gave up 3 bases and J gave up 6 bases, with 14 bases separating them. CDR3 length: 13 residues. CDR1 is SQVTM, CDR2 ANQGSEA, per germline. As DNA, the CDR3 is TGCAGCGTTGACGGACAGCCGCCCCCTGAAGCTTTCTTT. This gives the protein CSVDGQPPPEAFF.

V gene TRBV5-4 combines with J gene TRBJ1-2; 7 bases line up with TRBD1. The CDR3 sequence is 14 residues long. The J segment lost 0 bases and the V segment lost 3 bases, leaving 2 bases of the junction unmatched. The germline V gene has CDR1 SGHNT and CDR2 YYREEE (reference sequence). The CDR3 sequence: CASSWDSPNYGYTF. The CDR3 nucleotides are TGTGCCAGCAGCTGGGACAGCCCTAACTATGGCTACACCTTC.

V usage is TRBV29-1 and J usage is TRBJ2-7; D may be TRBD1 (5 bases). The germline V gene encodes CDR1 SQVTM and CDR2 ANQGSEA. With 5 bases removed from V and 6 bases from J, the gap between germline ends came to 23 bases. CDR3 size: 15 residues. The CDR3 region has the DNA TGCAGCGTTCCCCTCGGTACCATGTCCCAGGGCGAGCAGTACTTC. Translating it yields CSVPLGTMSQGEQYF.

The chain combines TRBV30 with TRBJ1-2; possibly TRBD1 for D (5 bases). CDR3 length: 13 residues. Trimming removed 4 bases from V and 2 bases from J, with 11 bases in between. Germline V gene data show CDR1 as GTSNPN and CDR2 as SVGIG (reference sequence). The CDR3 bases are TGTGCCTGGATCCACAGGAGAAACTATGGCTACACCTTC. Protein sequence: CAWIHRRNYGYTF. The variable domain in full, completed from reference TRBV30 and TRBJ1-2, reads SQTIHQWPATLVQPVGSPLSLECTVEGTSNPNLYWYRQAAGRGLQLLFYSVGIGQISSEVPQNLSASRPQDRQFILSSKKLLLSDSGFYLCAWIHRRNYGYTFGSGTRLTVV.

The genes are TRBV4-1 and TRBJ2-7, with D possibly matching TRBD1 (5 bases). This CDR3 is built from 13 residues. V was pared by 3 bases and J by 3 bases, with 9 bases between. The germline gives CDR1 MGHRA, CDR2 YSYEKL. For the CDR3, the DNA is TGCGCCAGCAGCCAGACAGATTACTACGAGCAGTACTTC. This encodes CASSQTDYYEQYF.